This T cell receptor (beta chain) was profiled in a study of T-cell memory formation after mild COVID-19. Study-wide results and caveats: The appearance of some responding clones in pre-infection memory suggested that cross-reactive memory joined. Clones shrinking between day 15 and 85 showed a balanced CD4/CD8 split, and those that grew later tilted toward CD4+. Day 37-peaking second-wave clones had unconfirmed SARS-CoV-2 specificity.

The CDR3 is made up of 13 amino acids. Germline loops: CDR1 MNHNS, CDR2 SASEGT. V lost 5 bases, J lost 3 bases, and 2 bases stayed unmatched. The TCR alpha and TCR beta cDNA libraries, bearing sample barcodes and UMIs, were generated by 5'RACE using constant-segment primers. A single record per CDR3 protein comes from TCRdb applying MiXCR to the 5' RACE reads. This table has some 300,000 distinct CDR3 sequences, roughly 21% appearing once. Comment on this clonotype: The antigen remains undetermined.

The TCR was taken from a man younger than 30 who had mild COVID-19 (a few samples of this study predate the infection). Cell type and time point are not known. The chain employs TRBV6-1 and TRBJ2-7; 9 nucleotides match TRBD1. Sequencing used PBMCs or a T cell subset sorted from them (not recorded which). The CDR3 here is CASSWTGDYEQYV. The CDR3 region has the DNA TGTGCCAGCAGTTGGACAGGGGACTACGAGCAGTACGTC.